Listed here are 10 T cell receptor beta chains from one sample, sequenced in a study of blood T cell repertoires in COVID-19. Assay used: immunoSEQ multiplex PCR; TCRdb lists only in-frame clones, some missing. This table has more than 300,000 clones, about 90% appearing once. The sequenced material came from PBMCs or T cells enriched from blood (not recorded which). The receptors were sampled from a man between 40 and 49 years old in a cohort exposed to, infected with or recovered from COVID-19 (not recorded which).

The chain couples TRBV27 to TRBJ1-2; 8 nucleotides agree with TRBD1. The V gene's germline CDR1 is MNHEY and CDR2 SMNVEV (reference sequence). Losses at the gene ends were 6 bases for V and 8 bases for J; bases not matched to a gene: 11. The CDR3 consists of 14 residues. CDR3 sequence: CASRTPGQGGGYTF. The DNA of the CDR3 is TGTGCCAGCAGAACCCCCGGACAGGGTGGCGGCTACACCTTC.

This clone was picked up a small number of times. In the same sample, other DNA sequences code for this CDR3. CDR3 DNA: TGCGCCACAAAAACGACCCGGGGACTAGCGGGAGTTAGGTCCTACAATGAGCAGTTCTTC. This translates into CATKTTRGLAGVRSYNEQFF. The genes are TRBV5-1 and TRBJ2-1, with 14 bases identical to TRBD2. CDR1 and CDR2 from the germline V gene are SGHRS and YFSETQ. The V segment lost 9 bases and the J segment 1 base; nucleotides outside the gene matches: 18. The CDR3 is 20 amino acids.

This clone was seen just once. The chain joins TRBV5-1 to TRBJ2-7; TRBD2 matches at 12 bases. Germline V CDR1 and CDR2: SGHRS, YFSETQ. The junction had 8 bases not matched to a gene; V was cut back by 3 bases and J by 4 bases. This CDR3 spans 16 amino acids. CDR3 in amino acids: CASSSQTSGSGYEQYF. In nucleotides, the CDR3 is TGCGCCAGCAGCTCTCAGACTAGCGGGAGTGGGTACGAGCAGTACTTC.

The rearrangement uses TRBV28 and TRBJ2-5, with a weak D call TRBD1 (6 bases). Germline CDR1 is MDHEN and CDR2 is SYDVKM. Trimming cost V 6 bases and J 5 bases, with 16 bases left between them. CDR3 size: 14 residues. As DNA, the CDR3 is TGTGCCAGCAGGGGCAACAGGGTCGGGGAGACCCAGTACTTC. It is translated as CASRGNRVGETQYF.

The chain has TRBV7-8 and TRBJ2-1; 14 positions match TRBD2. The V segment lost 6 bases and the J segment 6 bases; nucleotides outside the gene matches: 10. Germline loops: CDR1 SGHVS, CDR2 FQNEAQ. CDR3 length: 17 amino acids. The CDR3 DNA is TGTGCCAGCAGTTTAACGACCGGGACTAGCGGGGGCAATGAGCAGTTCTTC. It encodes CASSLTTGTSGGNEQFF.

The V call is TRBV11-2, the J call TRBJ2-1, with D possibly TRBD2 on 6 matching bases. This CDR3 comprises 16 residues. With 5 bases removed from V and 4 bases from J, the gap between germline ends came to 18 bases. CDR1 is SGHAT, CDR2 FQNNGV, per germline. The CDR3 nucleotides are TGTGCCAGCAGCCTCAGAGCGGGTTGGGTGTACAATGAGCAGTTCTTC. Translation gives CASSLRAGWVYNEQFF.

This clone appeared a few times. This sequence joins TRBV5-8 and TRBJ2-3; the D gene is possibly TRBD2 (5 bases). CDR3 length: 12 residues. CDR1 is SGHTS and CDR2 is YDEGEE in the germline V gene. V was cut by 4 bases and J by 14 bases, with 17 bases left in between. The CDR3 DNA reads as TGTGCCAGCAGCCGACGACTGGGAGTCTGGTATTTT. As protein: CASSRRLGVWYF. Looking up the rest from reference TRBV5-8 and TRBJ2-3 gives the full variable domain: EAGVTQSPTHLIKTRGQQATLRCSPISGHTSVYWYQQALGLGLQFLLWYDEGEERNRGNFPPRFSGRQFPNYSSELNVNALELEDSALYLCASSRRLGVWYFGPGTRLTVL.

V and J are TRBV5-1 and TRBJ2-2; D perhaps matches TRBD1 (5 bases). Germline-derived CDR1 and CDR2 are SGHRS and YFSETQ. The CDR3 sequence is 15 residues long. Deletions cut 0 bases from V and 7 bases from J, with 13 bases between. The CDR3 loop reads CASSLGAGSIGELFF. The CDR3 region has the DNA TGCGCCAGCAGCTTGGGGGCAGGGTCGATCGGGGAGCTGTTTTTT.

The chain combines TRBV27 with TRBJ1-4; 8 nucleotides agree with TRBD1. CDR1 and CDR2 from the germline V gene are MNHEY and SMNVEV (reference sequence). V lost 3 bases and J lost 3; bases outside the gene matches: 6. This CDR3 has 16 residues. The CDR3 is CASSLDYRGANEKLFF. For the CDR3, the DNA is TGTGCCAGCAGTTTGGATTACAGGGGGGCTAATGAAAAACTGTTTTTT.

This clone was seen just once. This chain connects TRBV4-1 to TRBJ2-5; maybe TRBD2 (6 bases). The CDR3 sequence is 18 residues long. Germline CDR1 reads MGHRA; CDR2 reads YSYEKL. V shed 0 bases and J shed 10 bases, with 27 bases lying between them. This CDR3 reads CASSQDGLEGRRKNNQYF. DNA for the CDR3: TGCGCCAGCAGCCAAGATGGTTTGGAGGGGCGCCGTAAGAACAACCAGTACTTC.